This entry features one T cell receptor (beta chain) sequence. Germline V gene lookup returns CDR1 MNHNS and CDR2 SASEGT. This CDR3 has 18 amino acids. J lost 6 bases, V lost 3 bases, and 14 bases had no gene match. The data originate from a study of blood T cell repertoires in COVID-19. Whole-study context: Sources were T cells, B-cell-depleted T cells, or PBMCs; the material itself was cDNA or gDNA.

As processed by the authors: Reference gene primer amplification yielded estimated nucleated cell counts. The data were produced by immunoSEQ multiplex PCR, yet TCRdb's version contains in-frame clones alone and is incomplete. V and J calls and clone size are given by that table; D and trimming were obtained from the DNA. The data show 250,000 or so clones, around nine tenths seen once. The receptor's source is a man aged 35 to 55 with active or convalescent COVID-19. The specimen was peripheral blood. The genes are TRBV6-1 and TRBJ2-1, with 10 nucleotides matching TRBD1. This CDR3 is CASSDELAGTGVGNEQFF. Here the CDR3 DNA reads TGTGCCAGCAGTGACGAGCTAGCCGGGACAGGGGTAGGCAATGAGCAGTTCTTC.